The 25 T cell receptor beta chains in this list originate from one sample, sequenced in a study of blood T cell repertoires in COVID-19. The data were produced by immunoSEQ multiplex PCR, yet TCRdb's version contains in-frame clones alone and is incomplete. The sample consists of about 180,000 clones, roughly 85% of them appearing once. Source material: PBMCs or T cells enriched from blood (not recorded which). Receptors were obtained from a young woman who had recovered from COVID-19.

This chain uses TRBV28 with TRBJ1-2, with 10 bases that match TRBD1. With V trimmed by 5 bases and J by 7 bases, 10 bases remained unmatched. The germline V gene has CDR1 MDHEN and CDR2 SYDVKM. The CDR3 length is 15 residues. The CDR3 DNA follows: TGTGCCAGCAGTCGCCGGGACAGGGGAGGTTCTGGCTACACCTTC. It yields the protein CASSRRDRGGSGYTF.

The gene calls are TRBV3-1 (or the pseudogene TRBV3-2) and TRBJ2-3, with 7 bases aligning to TRBD2. This CDR3 has 14 amino acids. J gave up 6 bases and V 4 bases, and 7 bases lay outside the gene matches. Per germline, CDR1 LGHDT and CDR2 YNNKEL (reference sequence). The DNA for the CDR3 is TGTGCCAGCAGCCTGGGAGGGAGAGGGGATACGCAGTATTTT. Its translation: CASSLGGRGDTQYF.

The J gene is TRBJ1-1, the V gene TRBV6-4; the D is unclear. Germline V gives CDR1 MRHNA, CDR2 SNTAGT. Trimming left V 2 bases short and J 1 base short, with 8 bases between. The CDR3 spans 14 residues. The DNA for the CDR3 is TGTGCCAGCAGTGACCACAGCAAGAACACTGAAGCTTTCTTT. Translating gives CASSDHSKNTEAFF.

The chain recombines TRBV28 with TRBJ1-5, with D perhaps matching TRBD1 (5 bases). The germline gives CDR1 MDHEN, CDR2 SYDVKM. CDR3 size: 14 residues. The V end lost 6 bases, the J end lost 7 bases, and 16 bases lay between the germline ends. The CDR3 spells CASSFQGSEQPQHF. DNA of the CDR3: TGTGCCAGCAGCTTCCAGGGTTCGGAGCAGCCCCAGCATTTT.

The chain uses TRBV4-1 and TRBJ2-2, with D maybe TRBD2 (7 bases). The ends were cut back, 5 bases at V and 6 bases at J, with 16 bases in the middle. Germline V gene sequence: CDR1 MGHRA, CDR2 YSYEKL. This CDR3 has 15 residues. CDR3 coding DNA: TGCGCCAGCAGCGGCGGTGGGGGGGCCTCCGGGGAGCTGTTTTTT. Its translation: CASSGGGGASGELFF.

The V gene is TRBV4-2, the J gene TRBJ1-2; 7 bases fit TRBD1. This CDR3 has 15 amino acids. The germline CDR1 and CDR2 sequences are LGHNA and YNFKEQ. The ends lost 3 bases at V and 4 bases at J; junction bases unmatched: 8. The DNA of the CDR3 is TGTGCCAGCAGCCACAACTCACAGGGGACCTATGGCTACACCTTC. This codes for CASSHNSQGTYGYTF.

This chain uses TRBV5-1 with TRBJ1-6; TRBD1 matches at 7 bases. The CDR3 covers 16 residues. V trimming: 3 bases; J trimming: 10 bases; junction bases outside the gene matches: 13. In germline, CDR1 is SGHRS, CDR2 YFSETQ. CDR3 protein: CASSSVTNLGGSPLHF. DNA of the CDR3: TGCGCCAGCAGCTCAGTGACCAACTTAGGGGGCTCACCCCTCCACTTT.

This clone was detected a few times. The rearrangement links TRBV6-4 to TRBJ1-5; tentatively, D is TRBD1 (6 bases). In germline, CDR1 is MRHNA, CDR2 SNTAGT. V shed 6 bases and J shed 7 bases, with 13 bases lying between them. This CDR3 is built from 13 residues. CDR3 in amino acids: CASSSDRDQPQHF. CDR3 coding DNA: TGTGCCAGCAGCTCGGACAGAGACCAGCCCCAGCATTTT.

The chain links TRBV19 to TRBJ1-5; D is possibly TRBD1 (6 bases). There are 16 residues in the CDR3. Germline V gene data show CDR1 as LNHDA and CDR2 as SQIVND (reference sequence). V was clipped by 8 bases and J by 3 bases, with 20 bases between them. CDR3 in amino acids: CASSISRGSANQPQHF. The CDR3 DNA reads as TGTGCCAGTTCTATCTCGAGGGGGAGCGCCAATCAGCCCCAGCATTTT. The full variable domain, in which reference TRBV19 and TRBJ1-5 provide the parts outside the CDR3, is DGGITQSPKYLFRKEGQNVTLSCEQNLNHDAMYWYRQDPGQGLRLIYYSQIVNDFQKGDIAEGYSVSREKKESFPLTVTSAQKNPTAFYLCASSISRGSANQPQHFGDGTRLSIL.

The chain recombines TRBV28 with TRBJ2-5; the D is unclear. Trimming cost V 6 bases and J 4 bases, with 9 bases left between them. CDR1 is MDHEN and CDR2 is SYDVKM in the germline V gene. The CDR3 sequence is 12 residues long. CDR3 nucleotides: TGTGCCAGCAGCCAATCAGGAGAGACCCAGTACTTC. This translates into CASSQSGETQYF.

The chain joins TRBV18 to TRBJ1-2; D gene uncertain. In germline, CDR1 is KGHSH, CDR2 LQKENI. The germline V and J ends were trimmed by 6 bases and 3 bases, with 11 bases remaining between them. This CDR3 comprises 13 residues. Here the CDR3 DNA reads TGTGCCAGCTCTACGACCGGAGACTATGGCTACACCTTC. It encodes CASSTTGDYGYTF.

This clone was observed a handful of times. The chain employs TRBV6-5 and TRBJ2-1; D gene unclear. Germline CDR1 is MNHEY and CDR2 is SVGAGI. V was cut by 10 bases and J by 5 bases, with 15 bases left in between. The CDR3 has 13 residues. CDR3 coding DNA: TGTGCCACCTCGGAGATGTCCCACAATGAGCAGTTCTTC. Protein sequence: CATSEMSHNEQFF.

V gene TRBV19 combines with J gene TRBJ2-3, with 13 bases lining up with TRBD2. Germline-derived CDR1 and CDR2 are LNHDA and SQIVND (reference sequence). V lost 4 bases and J lost 7; bases outside the gene matches: 8. The CDR3 runs to 16 residues. CDR3 sequence (DNA): TGTGCCAGTAGTACGGTACTAGCGGGAGGGTTAAATACGCAGTATTTT. Amino acids: CASSTVLAGGLNTQYF.

The chain is built from TRBV7-2 and TRBJ2-1, with 10 bases fitting TRBD2. The V gene end was trimmed by 7 bases and the J gene end by 5 bases; junction bases not matched to a gene: 20. The CDR3 is 19 residues long. The V gene's germline CDR1 is SGHTA and CDR2 FQGNSA. The CDR3 DNA is TGTGCCAGCAAAGCCACTTGGAATCCGAGTAGCGGGGGGAACAATGAGCAGTTCTTC. Amino acid sequence: CASKATWNPSSGGNNEQFF. The full variable domain, with the rest looked up from reference TRBV7-2 and TRBJ2-1, is GAGVSQSPSNKVTEKGKDVELRCDPISGHTALYWYRQSLGQGLEFLIYFQGNSAPDKSGLPSDRFSAERTGGSVSTLTIQRTQQEDSAVYLCASKATWNPSSGGNNEQFFGPGTRLTVL.

This sequence joins TRBV28 and TRBJ2-5; D possibly corresponds to TRBD2 (7 bases). Germline V gives CDR1 MDHEN, CDR2 SYDVKM. The CDR3 contains 17 residues. V was shortened by 4 bases and J by 3 bases, with 21 bases between the two germline ends. The DNA of the CDR3 is TGTGCCAGCAGTTCCCGGGCTTGGGGGGGGCCAAAAGAGACCCAGTACTTC. It encodes CASSSRAWGGPKETQYF.

The genes are TRBV18 and TRBJ1-1; TRBD1 matches at 9 bases. The germline CDR1 and CDR2 sequences are KGHSH and LQKENI. There are 16 residues in the CDR3. V shed 6 bases, J shed 5 bases, and the junction held 13 bases outside the gene matches. CDR3 amino acids: CASSQGQGRFGTEAFF. CDR3 nucleotides: TGTGCCAGCTCCCAAGGACAGGGGCGGTTTGGGACTGAAGCTTTCTTT.

The sample holds one count of this clone. The V call is TRBV6-1, the J call TRBJ1-4, with 9 bases fitting TRBD1. The CDR3 has 14 amino acids. Trimming at V came to 3 bases and at J to 7 bases, leaving 3 bases not matched to a gene. Germline V gene data show CDR1 as MNHNS and CDR2 as SASEGT. The CDR3 region has the DNA TGTGCCAGCAGTGAGGGGACAGGGAGTGAAAAACTGTTTTTT. Translation: CASSEGTGSEKLFF.

The rearrangement links TRBV30 to TRBJ2-7, with D perhaps TRBD2 (5 bases). The germline V and J ends were trimmed by 5 bases and 2 bases, with 10 bases remaining between them. The germline gives CDR1 GTSNPN, CDR2 SVGIG (reference sequence). The CDR3 extends over 12 amino acids. The CDR3 DNA is TGTGCCTGGGATCGGGGTGCCTACGAGCAGTACTTC. Translation: CAWDRGAYEQYF. Variable domain in full (rest from reference TRBV30 and TRBJ2-7): SQTIHQWPATLVQPVGSPLSLECTVEGTSNPNLYWYRQAAGRGLQLLFYSVGIGQISSEVPQNLSASRPQDRQFILSSKKLLLSDSGFYLCAWDRGAYEQYFGPGTRLTVT.

This chain joins TRBV18 and TRBJ1-3; 7 bases match TRBD1. CDR1 is KGHSH, CDR2 LQKENI, per germline. The V segment lost 2 bases and the J segment 0 bases; nucleotides outside the gene matches: 4. The CDR3 has 16 residues. This CDR3 reads CASSPGGTVSGNTIYF. The DNA for the CDR3 is TGTGCCAGCTCACCAGGCGGGACAGTCTCTGGAAACACCATATATTTT.

This clone has just one count. This chain joins TRBV28 and TRBJ1-5; TRBD1 aligns across 12 bases. Germline CDR1 is MDHEN and CDR2 is SYDVKM. V gave up 6 bases and J gave up 6 bases; unmatched junction bases: 3. This CDR3 spans 14 amino acids. The DNA for the CDR3 is TGTGCCAGCAGGGGGACAGGGGGCAGTCAGCCCCAGCATTTT. Protein: CASRGTGGSQPQHF. The full variable domain, rest sourced from reference TRBV28 and TRBJ1-5, is DVKVTQSSRYLVKRTGEKVFLECVQDMDHENMFWYRQDPGLGLRLIYFSYDVKMKEKGDIPEGYSVSREKKERFSLILESASTNQTSMYLCASRGTGGSQPQHFGDGTRLSIL.

This sequence joins TRBV6-5 and TRBJ2-5; maybe TRBD1 (6 bases). The CDR3 is 16 residues long. The V gene lost 0 bases and the J gene lost 0 bases, with 11 bases spanning the gap. CDR1 MNHEY and CDR2 SVGAGI come from the germline V gene. The CDR3 coding sequence is TGTGCCAGCAGTTACTCGGGGGCGGTGTACCAAGAGACCCAGTACTTC. It translates to CASSYSGAVYQETQYF.

The V and J genes are TRBV10-3 and TRBJ2-7, with TRBD1 identical over 9 bases. CDR1 ENHRY and CDR2 SYGVKD come from the germline V gene. The CDR3 runs to 14 residues. Germline trimming cut 5 bases from V and 5 bases from J; bases unmatched to any gene: 7. The CDR3 loop is CAISPGTGRDEQYF. CDR3 in DNA: TGTGCCATCAGTCCCGGGACAGGGAGAGACGAGCAGTACTTC.

The chain uses TRBV25-1 and TRBJ1-6, with 10 bases matching TRBD1. The length of the CDR3 is 17 residues. V shed 5 bases and J 7 bases; nucleotides not matched to a gene: 11. CDR1 MGHDK and CDR2 SYGVNS come from the germline V gene. CDR3 nucleotides: TGTGCCAGCAGTCCGCAGACCGGGACAGGGGACAATTCACCCCTCCACTTT. Its translation: CASSPQTGTGDNSPLHF.

The chain carries TRBV2 and TRBJ2-7; 8 nucleotides match TRBD1. Germline CDR1 SNHLY, CDR2 FYNNEI. The CDR3 is 14 residues long. The V and J ends lost 6 bases and 3 bases, in that order; junction bases with no gene match: 7. CDR3 DNA: TGTGCCAGCAGACTGGACAGGGTCTTCTACGAGCAGTACTTC. Amino acid sequence: CASRLDRVFYEQYF.

V is TRBV5-1 and J is TRBJ2-3; a possible D gene is TRBD2 (6 bases). Germline CDR1 and CDR2: SGHRS and YFSETQ. This CDR3 is built from 15 residues. The V end lost 2 bases, the J end lost 1 base, and 11 bases lay between the germline ends. This chain's CDR3 is CASSLDGGGTDTQYF. The CDR3 nucleotides are TGCGCCAGCAGCTTAGATGGAGGGGGCACAGATACGCAGTATTTT.